One TCR beta chain is described in this entry. The antigen remains undetermined. The survey-level immunoSEQ assay was used. How the authors handled the data: Lowest detectable productive clonotype frequency was 2.59 x 10-5. Clones were sequenced by immunoSEQ multiplex PCR, and TCRdb holds only the in-frame ones, with some missing. The D gene and trimming were derived from the DNA, and the V and J assignments and clone size from that table. The repertoire has 25,000 to 35,000 clones, approximately 80% of them found once; the top ten carry approximately 2.5%. The data belong to a study of STAT5B mutations in CD4+ large granular lymphocyte leukemia. Study-level findings and limits: No patients shared main leukemic clonotypes, though roughly 25% appeared at low frequency elsewhere. Compared with healthy controls (2/35), patient top clones favored TRBV06 (8/27).

This CDR3 region has 12 residues. Trimming stripped 0 bases from V and 8 bases from J, with 8 bases between. Germline V gene lookup returns CDR1 SGDLS and CDR2 YYNGEE. The sequence was obtained from a human donor in good health. J is TRBJ1-2 and V is TRBV9; D possibly corresponds to TRBD1 (6 bases). Specimen: CD4+ T cells from blood buffy coats. CDR3 region: CASSVAGEGYTF. The CDR3, as DNA: TGTGCCAGCAGCGTAGCAGGGGAAGGCTACACCTTC.